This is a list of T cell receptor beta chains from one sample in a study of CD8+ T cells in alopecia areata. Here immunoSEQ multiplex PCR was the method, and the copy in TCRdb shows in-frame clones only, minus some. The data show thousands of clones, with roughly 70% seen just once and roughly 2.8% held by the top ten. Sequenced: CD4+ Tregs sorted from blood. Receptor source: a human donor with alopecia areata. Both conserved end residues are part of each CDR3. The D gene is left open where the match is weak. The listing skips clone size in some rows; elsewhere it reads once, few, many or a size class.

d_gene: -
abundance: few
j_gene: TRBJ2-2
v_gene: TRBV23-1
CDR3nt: TGCGCCAGTTGTCCCTCTTCAAACACCGGGGAGCTGTTTTTT
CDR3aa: CASCPSSNTGELFF

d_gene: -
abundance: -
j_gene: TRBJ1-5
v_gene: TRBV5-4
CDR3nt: TGTGCCAGCAGCTTGGGCAATCAGCCCCAGCATTTT
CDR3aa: CASSLGNQPQHF

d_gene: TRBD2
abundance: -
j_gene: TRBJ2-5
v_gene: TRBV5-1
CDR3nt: TGCGCCAGCAGCCAAAATAGCGGGGGAAAAGAGACCCAGTACTTC
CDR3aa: CASSQNSGGKETQYF

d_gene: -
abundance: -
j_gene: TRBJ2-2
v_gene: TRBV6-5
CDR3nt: TGTGCCAGCAGTTATCTCGTTACTCCCACCGGGGAGCTGTTTTTT
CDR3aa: CASSYLVTPTGELFF

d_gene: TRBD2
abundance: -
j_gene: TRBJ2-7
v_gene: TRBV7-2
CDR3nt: TGTGCCAGCAGCTTCTTTAGCGGGGGCCGGGGTAGCGAGCAGTACTTC
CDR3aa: CASSFFSGGRGSEQYF

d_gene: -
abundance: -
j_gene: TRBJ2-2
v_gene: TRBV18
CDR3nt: TGTGCCAGCTCACCGAGCCGTAGAACCCGAGACACCGGGGAGCTGTTTTTT
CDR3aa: CASSPSRRTRDTGELFF

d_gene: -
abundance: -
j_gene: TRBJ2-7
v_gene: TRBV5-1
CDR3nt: TGCGCCAGCAGCTTGGAGGTGCGGACGAGCTCCTACGAGCAGTACTTC
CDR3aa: CASSLEVRTSSYEQYF

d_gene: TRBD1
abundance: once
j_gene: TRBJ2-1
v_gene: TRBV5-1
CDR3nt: TGCGCCAGCAGCTATCCGGGACAGGGGTTCAATGAGCAGTTCTTC
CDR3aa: CASSYPGQGFNEQFF

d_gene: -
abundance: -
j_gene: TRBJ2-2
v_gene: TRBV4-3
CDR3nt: TGCGCCAGCAGCCAAATGGGGAATTGGCAGGGAGGCACCGGGGAGCTGTTTTTT
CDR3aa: CASSQMGNWQGGTGELFF

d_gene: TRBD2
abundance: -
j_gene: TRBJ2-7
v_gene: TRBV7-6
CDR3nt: TGTGCCAGCAGCTTAGCGACGGCGGGAGGCTCCTACGAGCAGTACTTC
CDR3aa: CASSLATAGGSYEQYF

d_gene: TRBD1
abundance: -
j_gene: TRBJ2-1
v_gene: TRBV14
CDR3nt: TGTGCCAGCAGCCAGGGGACAGGGATGTACAATGAGCAGTTCTTC
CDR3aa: CASSQGTGMYNEQFF

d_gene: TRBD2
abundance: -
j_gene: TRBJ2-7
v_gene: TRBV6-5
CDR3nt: TGTGCCAGCAGTTCCCCCCCTAGCGGGAGAAACACCAGATTC
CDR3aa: CASSSPPSGRNTRF

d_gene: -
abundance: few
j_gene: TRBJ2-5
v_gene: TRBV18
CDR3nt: TGTGCCAGCTCAGAGGGACCTCGGGAGACCCAGTACTTC
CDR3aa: CASSEGPRETQYF

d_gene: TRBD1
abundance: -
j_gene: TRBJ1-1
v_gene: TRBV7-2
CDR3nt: TGTGCCAGCAGCCTCATTCCCGGACAGGTCGGTTCGGCTTTCTTT
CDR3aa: CASSLIPGQVGSAFF

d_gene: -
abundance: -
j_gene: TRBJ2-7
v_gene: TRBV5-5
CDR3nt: TGTGCCAGCAGCTTGACAAGACTAGGCTCCTACGAGCAGTACTTC
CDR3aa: CASSLTRLGSYEQYF

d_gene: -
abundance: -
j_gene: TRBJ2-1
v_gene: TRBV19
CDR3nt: TGTGCCAGTAGTATTGCCCGAAACAATGAGCAGTTCTTC
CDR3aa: CASSIARNNEQFF

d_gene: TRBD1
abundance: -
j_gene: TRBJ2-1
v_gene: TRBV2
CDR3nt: TGTGCCAGCAGCTCAAGGACAGGGGGTTTCAATGAGCAGTTCTTC
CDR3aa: CASSSRTGGFNEQFF

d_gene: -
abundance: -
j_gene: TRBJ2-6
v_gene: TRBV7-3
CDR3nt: TGTGCCAGCAGCTCCGGACCCTCTGGGGCCAACGTCCTGACTTTC
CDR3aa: CASSSGPSGANVLTF